This T cell receptor (beta chain) was sequenced in a study of T-cell memory formation after mild COVID-19. At the level of the study: TCR clusters showed largely donor specificity.

Employing constant-segment primers, 5'RACE generated TCR alpha and TCR beta cDNA libraries bearing sample barcodes and UMIs. TCRdb ran MiXCR on the 5' RACE reads and lists one entry per CDR3 protein. Altogether about 540,000 distinct CDR3 sequences are present, about a fifth being singletons, with the ten largest covering around 12%. With 2 bases clipped from V and 7 bases from J, the junction kept 9 bases outside the gene matches. The CDR3 length is 15 residues. Looked up from germline, CDR1 is SGDLS and CDR2 is YYNGEE. In this sample, this clonotype turned up a few times. The antigen is undetermined. Study observations and caveats: The appearance of some responding clones in pre-infection memory suggested that cross-reactive memory joined. Second-wave clones reaching peak frequency on day 37 lacked confirmed SARS-CoV-2 specificity.

The J gene is TRBJ2-7, the V gene TRBV9; TRBD1 agrees at 10 bases. The material sequenced was PBMCs or a T cell subset sorted from them (not recorded which). The clonotype comes from an adult woman who had mild COVID-19 (a few samples of this study predate the infection). Cell type and time point are not known. CDR3 sequence: CASSVPGQGPAEQYF. Written as DNA, the CDR3 is TGTGCCAGCAGCGTGCCGGGACAGGGGCCGGCGGAGCAGTACTTC.